The clone carrying this T cell receptor beta chain has just a few counts. Its specificity is unknown. The sample comes from a study of T-cell memory formation after mild COVID-19. Background on the study: Largely donor-specific sequence clusters came from a couple of donors.

TCR alpha and TCR beta cDNA libraries carrying sample barcodes and UMIs came from 5'RACE with constant-segment primers. TCRdb reanalysed the 5' RACE reads using MiXCR and keeps one entry per CDR3 protein. The table includes 450,000 to 650,000 distinct CDR3 sequences, about 20% detected once. The CDR3 loop spans 17 amino acids. V dropped 2 bases and J dropped 4; count of bases not matched to a gene: 9. CDR1 and CDR2 from the germline V gene are SEHNR and FQNEAQ (reference sequence). Regarding the study as a whole: Several responding clones turned up in pre-infection memory, indicating that cross-reactive memory may have taken part.

The sequenced material came from PBMCs or a T cell subset sorted from them (not recorded which). The V gene is TRBV7-9, the J gene TRBJ2-1; TRBD1 agrees at 9 bases. This receptor was identified in an adult woman who had mild COVID-19 (a few samples of this study predate the infection). Cell type and time point are not known. The chain's CDR3 is CASSLPRDRALYNEQFF. CDR3 nucleotides: TGTGCCAGCAGCTTACCCCGGGACAGGGCCCTGTACAATGAGCAGTTCTTC.